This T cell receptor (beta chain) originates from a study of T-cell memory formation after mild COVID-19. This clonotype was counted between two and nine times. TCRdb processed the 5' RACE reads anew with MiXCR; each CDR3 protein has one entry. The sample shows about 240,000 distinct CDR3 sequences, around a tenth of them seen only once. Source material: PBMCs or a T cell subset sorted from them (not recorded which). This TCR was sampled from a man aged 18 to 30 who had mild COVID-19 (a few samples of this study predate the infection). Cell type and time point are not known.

CDR3 nucleotides: TGTGCCAGCAGTTCAACCGGGACGCCTCAAGAGACCCAGTACTTC. It yields the protein CASSSTGTPQETQYF. The rearrangement uses TRBV7-9 and TRBJ2-5, with D perhaps assigned TRBD1 or TRBD2 (5 bases each). Trimming took 6 bases from V and 2 from J, leaving 16 bases between them. The CDR3 loop spans 15 amino acids. Germline V gene sequence: CDR1 SEHNR, CDR2 FQNEAQ (reference sequence). Supplemented by reference TRBV7-9 and TRBJ2-5, the full variable domain reads DTGVSQNPRHKITKRGQNVTFRCDPISEHNRLYWYRQTLGQGPEFLTYFQNEAQLEKSRLLSDRFSAERPKGSFSTLEIQRTEQGDSAMYLCASSSTGTPQETQYFGPGTRLLVL.